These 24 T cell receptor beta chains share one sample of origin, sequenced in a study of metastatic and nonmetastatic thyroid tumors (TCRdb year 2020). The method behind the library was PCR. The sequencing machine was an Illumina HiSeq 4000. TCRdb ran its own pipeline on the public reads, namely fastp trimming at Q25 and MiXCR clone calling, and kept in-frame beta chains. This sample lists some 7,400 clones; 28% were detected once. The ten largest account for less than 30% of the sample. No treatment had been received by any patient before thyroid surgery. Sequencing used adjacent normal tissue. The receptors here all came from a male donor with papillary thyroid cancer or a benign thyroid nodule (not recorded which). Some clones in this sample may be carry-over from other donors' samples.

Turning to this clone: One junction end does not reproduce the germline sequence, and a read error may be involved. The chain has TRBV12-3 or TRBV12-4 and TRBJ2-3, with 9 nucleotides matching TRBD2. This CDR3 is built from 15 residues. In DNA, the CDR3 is TGTGCCATCAGTCTAGCGGGGACTAGCACAGATACGCAGTATTTT. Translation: CAISLAGTSTDTQYF.

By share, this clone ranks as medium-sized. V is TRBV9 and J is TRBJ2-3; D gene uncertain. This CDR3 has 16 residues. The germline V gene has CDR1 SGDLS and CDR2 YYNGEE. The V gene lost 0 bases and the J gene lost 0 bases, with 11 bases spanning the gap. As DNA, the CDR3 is TGTGCCAGCAGCGTAGGGGTCGGCGGAAGCACAGATACGCAGTATTTT. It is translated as CASSVGVGGSTDTQYF.

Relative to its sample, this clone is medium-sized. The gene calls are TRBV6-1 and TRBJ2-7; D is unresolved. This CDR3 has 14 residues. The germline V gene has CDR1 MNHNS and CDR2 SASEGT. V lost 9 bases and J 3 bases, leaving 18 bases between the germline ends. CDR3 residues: CASRRAQESYEQYF. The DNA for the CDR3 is TGTGCCAGTCGTCGCGCCCAAGAAAGCTACGAGCAGTACTTC.

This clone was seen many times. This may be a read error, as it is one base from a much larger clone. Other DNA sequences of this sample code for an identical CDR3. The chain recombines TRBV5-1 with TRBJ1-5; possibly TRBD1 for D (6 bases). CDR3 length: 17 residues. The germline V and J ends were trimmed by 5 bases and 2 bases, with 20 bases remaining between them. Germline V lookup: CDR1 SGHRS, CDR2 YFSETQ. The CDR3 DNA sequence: TGCGCCAGCAGTCGTACGAACAGGGAGGATTGCAATCAGCCCCAGCATTTT. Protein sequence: CASSRTNREDCNQPQHF.

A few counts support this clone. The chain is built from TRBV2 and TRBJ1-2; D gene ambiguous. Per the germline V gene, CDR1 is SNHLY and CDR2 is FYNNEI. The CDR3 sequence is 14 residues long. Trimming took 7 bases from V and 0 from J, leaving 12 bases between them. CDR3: CASTLQLANYGYTF. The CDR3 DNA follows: TGTGCCAGCACCCTCCAGTTAGCTAACTATGGCTACACCTTC. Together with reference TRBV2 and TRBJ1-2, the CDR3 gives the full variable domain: EPEVTQTPSHQVTQMGQEVILRCVPISNHLYFYWYRQILGQKVEFLVSFYNNEISEKSEIFDDQFSVERPDGSNFTLKIRSTKLEDSAMYFCASTLQLANYGYTFGSGTRLTVV.

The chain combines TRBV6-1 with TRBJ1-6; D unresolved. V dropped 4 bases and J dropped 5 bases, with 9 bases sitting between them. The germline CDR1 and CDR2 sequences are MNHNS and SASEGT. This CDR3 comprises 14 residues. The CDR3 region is CASSADRDNSPLHF. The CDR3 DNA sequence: TGTGCCAGCAGTGCGGACCGAGATAATTCACCCCTCCACTTT.

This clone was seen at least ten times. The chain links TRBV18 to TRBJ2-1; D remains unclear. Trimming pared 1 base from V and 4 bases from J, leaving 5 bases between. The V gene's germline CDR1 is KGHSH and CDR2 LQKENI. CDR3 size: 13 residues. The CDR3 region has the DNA TGTGCCAGCTCACCACAGACTTACAATGAGCAGTTCTTC. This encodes CASSPQTYNEQFF. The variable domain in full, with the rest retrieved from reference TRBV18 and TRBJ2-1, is NAGVMQNPRHLVRRRGQEARLRCSPMKGHSHVYWYRQLPEEGLKFMVYLQKENIIDESGMPKERFSAEFPKEGPSILRIQQVVRGDSAAYFCASSPQTYNEQFFGPGTRLTVL.

CDR3 sequence reads: CASSYGTIYEQFF. CDR3 DNA: TGTGCCAGCAGTTACGGGACTATCTATGAGCAGTTCTTC. This chain joins TRBV28 and TRBJ2-1, with TRBD2 matching 7 bases. Trimming removed 4 bases from V and 8 bases from J; junction bases left unmatched: 5. The CDR3 runs to 13 residues. From germline, CDR1 is MDHEN and CDR2 SYDVKM.

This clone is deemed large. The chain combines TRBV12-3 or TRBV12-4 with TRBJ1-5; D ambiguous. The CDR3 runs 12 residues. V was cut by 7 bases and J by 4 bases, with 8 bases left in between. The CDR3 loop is CASKFGNQPQHF. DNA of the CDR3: TGTGCCAGCAAATTCGGGAATCAGCCCCAGCATTTT.

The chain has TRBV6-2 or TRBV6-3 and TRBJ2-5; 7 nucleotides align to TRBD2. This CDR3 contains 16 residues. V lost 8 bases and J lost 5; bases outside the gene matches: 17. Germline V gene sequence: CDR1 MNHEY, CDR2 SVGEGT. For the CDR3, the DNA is TGTGCCAGCCAGTCACAGCGGGAATACTCGGGGGAGACCCAGTACTTC. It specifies CASQSQREYSGETQYF.

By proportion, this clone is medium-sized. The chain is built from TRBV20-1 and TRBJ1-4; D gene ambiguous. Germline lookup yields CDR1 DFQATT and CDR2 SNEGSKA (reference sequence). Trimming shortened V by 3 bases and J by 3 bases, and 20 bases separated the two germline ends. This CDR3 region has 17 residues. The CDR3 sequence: CSASTDSHLVSNEKLFF. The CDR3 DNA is TGCAGTGCTAGTACGGACTCCCACCTAGTTTCTAATGAAAAACTGTTTTTT.

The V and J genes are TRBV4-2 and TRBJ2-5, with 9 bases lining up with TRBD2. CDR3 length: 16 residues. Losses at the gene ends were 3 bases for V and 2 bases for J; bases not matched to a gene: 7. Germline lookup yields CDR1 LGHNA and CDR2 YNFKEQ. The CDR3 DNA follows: TGTGCCAGCAGCCAGGCTCTAGCGGGGCGACAAGAGACCCAGTACTTC. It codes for CASSQALAGRQETQYF.

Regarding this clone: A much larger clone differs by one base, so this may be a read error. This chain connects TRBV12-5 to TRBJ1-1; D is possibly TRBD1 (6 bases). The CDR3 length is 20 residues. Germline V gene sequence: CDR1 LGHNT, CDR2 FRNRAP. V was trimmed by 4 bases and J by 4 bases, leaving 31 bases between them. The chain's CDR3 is CASGWGGLVETAGVGTEAFF. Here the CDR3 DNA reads TGTGCTAGTGGTTGGGGGGGCCTGGTTGAGACAGCGGGCGTTGGCACTGAAGCTTTCTTT.

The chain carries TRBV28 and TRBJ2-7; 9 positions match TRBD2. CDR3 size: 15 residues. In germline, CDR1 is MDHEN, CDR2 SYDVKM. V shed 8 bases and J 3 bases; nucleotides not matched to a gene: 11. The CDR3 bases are TGTGCCAGCCTGGAGGCTAGCGGGAATCACTACGAGCAGTACTTC. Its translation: CASLEASGNHYEQYF.

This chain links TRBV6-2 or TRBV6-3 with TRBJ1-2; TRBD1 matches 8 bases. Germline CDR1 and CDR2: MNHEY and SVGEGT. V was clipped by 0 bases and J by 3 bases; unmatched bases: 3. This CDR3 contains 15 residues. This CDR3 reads CASSYSWTGHYGYTF. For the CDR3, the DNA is TGTGCCAGCAGTTACTCATGGACAGGGCACTATGGCTACACCTTC.

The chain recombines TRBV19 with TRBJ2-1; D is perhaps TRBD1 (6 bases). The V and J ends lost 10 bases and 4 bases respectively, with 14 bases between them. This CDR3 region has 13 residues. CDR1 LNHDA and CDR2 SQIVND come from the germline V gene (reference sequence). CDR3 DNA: TGTGCCACTACTGTTGGACAGTACAATGAGCAGTTCTTC. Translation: CATTVGQYNEQFF.

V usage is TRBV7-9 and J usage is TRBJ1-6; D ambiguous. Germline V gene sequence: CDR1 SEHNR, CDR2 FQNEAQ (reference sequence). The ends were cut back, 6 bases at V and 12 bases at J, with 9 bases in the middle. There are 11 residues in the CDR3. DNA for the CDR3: TGTGCCAGCAGAAATCGGGGACCCCTCCACTTT. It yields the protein CASRNRGPLHF.

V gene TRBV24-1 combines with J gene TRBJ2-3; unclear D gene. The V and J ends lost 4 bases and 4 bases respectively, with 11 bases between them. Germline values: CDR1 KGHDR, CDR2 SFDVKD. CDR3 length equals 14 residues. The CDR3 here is CATSDPSEADTQYF. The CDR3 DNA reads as TGTGCCACCAGTGACCCATCAGAAGCAGATACGCAGTATTTT.

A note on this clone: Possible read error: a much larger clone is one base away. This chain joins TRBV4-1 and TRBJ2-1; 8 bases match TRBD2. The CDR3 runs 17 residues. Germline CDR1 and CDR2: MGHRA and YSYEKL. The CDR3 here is CASSHLGVVAGNNEHFF. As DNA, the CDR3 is TGCGCCAGCAGCCACCTCGGAGTGGTAGCGGGAAACAATGAGCATTTCTTC.

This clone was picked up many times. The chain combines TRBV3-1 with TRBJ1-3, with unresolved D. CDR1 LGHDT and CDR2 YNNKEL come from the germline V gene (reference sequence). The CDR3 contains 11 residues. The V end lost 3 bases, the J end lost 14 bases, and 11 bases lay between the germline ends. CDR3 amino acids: CASSQTGSVYF. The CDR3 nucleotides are TGTGCCAGCAGCCAGACCGGGTCCGTATATTTT.

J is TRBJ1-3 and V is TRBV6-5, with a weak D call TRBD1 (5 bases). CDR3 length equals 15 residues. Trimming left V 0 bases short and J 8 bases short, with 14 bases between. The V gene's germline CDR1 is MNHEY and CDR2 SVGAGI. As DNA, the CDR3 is TGTGCCAGCAGTTACTCGGGCCGGGGGGTAGACACCATATATTTT. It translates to CASSYSGRGVDTIYF.

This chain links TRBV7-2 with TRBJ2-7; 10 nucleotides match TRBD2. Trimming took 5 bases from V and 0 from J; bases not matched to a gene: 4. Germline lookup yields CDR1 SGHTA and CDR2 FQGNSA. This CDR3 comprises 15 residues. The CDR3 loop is CASSLGLAASYEQYF. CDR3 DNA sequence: TGTGCCAGCAGCCTTGGACTAGCGGCCTCCTACGAGCAGTACTTC. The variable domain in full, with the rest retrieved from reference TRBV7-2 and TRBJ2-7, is GAGVSQSPSNKVTEKGKDVELRCDPISGHTALYWYRQSLGQGLEFLIYFQGNSAPDKSGLPSDRFSAERTGGSVSTLTIQRTQQEDSAVYLCASSLGLAASYEQYFGPGTRLTVT.

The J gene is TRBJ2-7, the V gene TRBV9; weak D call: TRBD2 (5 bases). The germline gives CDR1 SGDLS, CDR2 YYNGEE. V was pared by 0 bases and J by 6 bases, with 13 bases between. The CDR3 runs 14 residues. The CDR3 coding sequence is TGTGCCAGCAGCGTAGGAGGGAGTTTACTCGAGCAGTACTTC. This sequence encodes CASSVGGSLLEQYF.

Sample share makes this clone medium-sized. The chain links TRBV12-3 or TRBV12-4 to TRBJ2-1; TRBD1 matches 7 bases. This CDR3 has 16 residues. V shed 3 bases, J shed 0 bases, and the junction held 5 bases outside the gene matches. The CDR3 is CASSFGAGGSYNEQFF. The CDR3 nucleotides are TGTGCCAGCAGTTTTGGGGCAGGGGGCTCCTACAATGAGCAGTTCTTC.